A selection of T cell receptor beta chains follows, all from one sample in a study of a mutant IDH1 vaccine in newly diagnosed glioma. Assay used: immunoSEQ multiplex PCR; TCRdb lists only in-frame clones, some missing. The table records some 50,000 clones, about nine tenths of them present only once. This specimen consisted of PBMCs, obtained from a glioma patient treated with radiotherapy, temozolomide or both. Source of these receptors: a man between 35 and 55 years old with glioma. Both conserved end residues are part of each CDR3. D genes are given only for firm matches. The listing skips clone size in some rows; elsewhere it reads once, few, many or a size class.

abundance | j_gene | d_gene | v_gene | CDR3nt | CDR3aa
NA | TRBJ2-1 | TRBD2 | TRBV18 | TGTGCCAGCTCCATAGCGGGGGACAATGAGCAGTTCTTC | CASSIAGDNEQFF
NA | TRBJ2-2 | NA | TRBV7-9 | TGTGCCAGCAGCGACCCCCGGAAGGCCACCGGGGAGCTGTTTTTT | CASSDPRKATGELFF
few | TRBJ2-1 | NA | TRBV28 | TGTGCCAGCACTTATCCGGGACTTACTTACAATGAGCAGTTCTTC | CASTYPGLTYNEQFF
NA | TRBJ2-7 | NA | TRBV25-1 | TGTGCCAGCAGTGAAACCGCCCCTTGGGGCGAGCAGTACTTC | CASSETAPWGEQYF
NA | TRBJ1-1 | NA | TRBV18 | TGTGCCAGCTCACGGGAGGACACTGAAGCTTTCTTT | CASSREDTEAFF
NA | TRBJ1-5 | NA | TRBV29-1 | TGCAGCGTTAGCCCCTCCAGCAATCAGCCCCAGCATTTT | CSVSPSSNQPQHF
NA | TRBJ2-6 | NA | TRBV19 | TGTGCCAGTAGTACAGGGCCCGTCTTTGATGGGGCCAACGTCCTGACTTTC | CASSTGPVFDGANVLTF
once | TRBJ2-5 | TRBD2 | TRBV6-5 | TGTGCCAGCAGTCTCTCACTAGCGAGCCAAGAGACCCAGTACTTC | CASSLSLASQETQYF
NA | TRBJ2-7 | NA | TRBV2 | TGTGCCAGCAGTGAAGGCGGGTCGGGGGACGAGCAGTACTTC | CASSEGGSGDEQYF
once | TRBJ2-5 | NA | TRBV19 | TGTGCCAGCTCACAGGCGGTCCTACAGGAGACCCAGTACTTC | CASSQAVLQETQYF
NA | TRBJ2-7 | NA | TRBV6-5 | TGTGCCAGCAGTTACTCCCGCCAGGGCGAGCAGTACTTC | CASSYSRQGEQYF
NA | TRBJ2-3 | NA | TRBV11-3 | TGTGCCAGCAGCTTAGGGCGGGACCCTAGCACAGATACGCAGTATTTT | CASSLGRDPSTDTQYF
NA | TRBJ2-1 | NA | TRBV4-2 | TGTGCCAGCAGCCAAGGGTCTATAGCGGCTGATCAGTTCTTC | CASSQGSIAADQFF
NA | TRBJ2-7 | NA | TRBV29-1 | TGCAGCGTTGTGGCCGACTACGAGCAGTACTTC | CSVVADYEQYF
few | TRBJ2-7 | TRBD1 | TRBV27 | TGTGCCAGCAGTTTGAGACAGGGTGGGGACGAGCAGTACTTC | CASSLRQGGDEQYF
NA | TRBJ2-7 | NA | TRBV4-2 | TGTGCCAGCAGATTCGATCTCTACGAGCAGTACTTC | CASRFDLYEQYF
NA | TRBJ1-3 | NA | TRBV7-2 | TGTGCCAGCAGCTATACGGACGGACGTGGGAACACCATATATTTT | CASSYTDGRGNTIYF
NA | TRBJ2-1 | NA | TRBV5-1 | TGCGCCAGCAGCTTGGATTCCGGGACCTCCTACAATGAGCAGTTCTTC | CASSLDSGTSYNEQFF